This T cell receptor (beta chain) originates from a study of PD-1 blockade in classical Hodgkin lymphoma. Study observations and caveats: The study found that TCR diversity rose significantly by C4D1 in CD4+ but not CD8+ cells.

Stated time point: cycle 4 day 1 (C4D1), after 6 weeks of nivolumab. Brentuximab vedotin exposure varied, and every patient relapsed after autologous stem cell transplantation. Classifying best responses yielded complete response, partial response or progressive disease. Sequenced by immunoSEQ multiplex PCR; TCRdb stores in-frame clones only, minus some. The sample holds 20,000 to 25,000 clones, about 80% seen once. This clone occurred once. Its antigen is unidentified. This clonotype was sampled from a human donor with classical Hodgkin lymphoma. The sequencing used peripheral blood mononuclear cells (PBMCs), collected before the fourth cycle of nivolumab.

The CDR3 region is CASSFSFSTEAFF. Written as DNA, the CDR3 is TGTGCCAGCAGCTTTTCTTTTAGTACTGAAGCTTTCTTT. The chain has TRBV7-8 and TRBJ1-1; D is unresolved. Germline V gene lookup returns CDR1 SGHVS and CDR2 FQNEAQ. The CDR3 extends over 13 amino acids. V was shortened by 3 bases and J by 5 bases, with 10 bases between the two germline ends.